This T cell receptor beta chain was recorded in a study of cytomegalovirus exposure and HLA in healthy donors. Looking at the study overall: Within the Caucasian-associated ancestry cluster were 81% of the approximately 400 genotyped donors. Study-wide results and limits: Previous analysis showed most TCR beta V segments were productive about 90% or about 30% of the time. A few of the chains that were CMV-associated were confirmed in vitro to be specific for CMV antigens.

Trimming removed 0 bases from V and 5 bases from J, with 10 bases in between. Germline-derived CDR1 and CDR2 are GTSNPN and SVGIG (reference sequence). This CDR3 comprises 13 residues. As for this clone: Its specificity is unknown.

This PCR relied on a set of 60 Vbeta primers and 13 Jbeta primers. Clones were read by immunoSEQ multiplex PCR, and TCRdb kept only the in-frame ones, dropping some. The table records roughly 100,000 clones, around 70% of them present only once. V gene TRBV30 combines with J gene TRBJ2-5; the D gene is possibly TRBD2 (5 bases). Sequencing used PBMCs. The receptor was isolated from a woman in her fifties or sixties in good health and CMV-seropositive. The CDR3 region has the DNA TGTGCCTGGAGTGTATGGCGAGGGGAGACCCAGTACTTC. It is translated as CAWSVWRGETQYF. The variable domain in full, with the rest retrieved from reference TRBV30 and TRBJ2-5, is SQTIHQWPATLVQPVGSPLSLECTVEGTSNPNLYWYRQAAGRGLQLLFYSVGIGQISSEVPQNLSASRPQDRQFILSSKKLLLSDSGFYLCAWSVWRGETQYFGPGTRLLVL.